This passage covers 20 T cell receptor beta chains from one sample sequenced in a study of cytomegalovirus exposure and HLA in healthy donors. Both 60 Vbeta primers and 13 Jbeta primers went into the PCR. Using immunoSEQ multiplex PCR, the repertoire was profiled, and TCRdb retains in-frame clones only, with some absent. The sample records fewer than 250,000 clones, under 85% being singletons. Sequencing was carried out using PBMCs. The receptors come from a woman between 45 and 65 years old in good health and CMV-seropositive.

This chain uses TRBV5-1 with TRBJ2-3; 7 bases map to TRBD1. The CDR3 is 15 residues long. Germline V gene sequence: CDR1 SGHRS, CDR2 YFSETQ. Trimming cost V 0 bases and J 1 base; bases outside gene matches: 2. The CDR3 spells CASSLEGTGTDTQYF. In nucleotides, the CDR3 is TGCGCCAGCAGCTTGGAAGGGACAGGCACAGATACGCAGTATTTT.

The chain uses TRBV27 and TRBJ2-5; a possible D gene is TRBD2 (6 bases). The ends were cut back, 1 base at V and 5 bases at J, with 11 bases in the middle. Germline lookup yields CDR1 MNHEY and CDR2 SMNVEV (reference sequence). CDR3 length: 14 amino acids. DNA of the CDR3: TGTGCCAGCAGTTTATTTCCGAGCGGGGAGACCCAGTACTTC. Encoded protein: CASSLFPSGETQYF.

This chain uses TRBV6-6 with TRBJ2-2; 9 positions match TRBD1. The CDR3 extends over 16 amino acids. The V and J ends lost 7 bases and 5 bases, in that order; junction bases with no gene match: 11. Germline values: CDR1 MNHNY, CDR2 SVGAGI (reference sequence). The CDR3 DNA is TGTGCCAGCATTCCGCCGGGACAGGGTGGAACCGGGGAGCTGTTTTTT. Amino acids: CASIPPGQGGTGELFF.

The V call is TRBV29-1, the J call TRBJ1-1; TRBD1 matches 11 bases. This CDR3 is built from 11 residues. J lost 10 bases, V lost 3 bases, and 1 base had no gene match. Germline CDR1 SQVTM, CDR2 ANQGSEA. The CDR3 sequence is CSVEGTGGAFF. DNA for the CDR3: TGCAGCGTTGAGGGGACAGGGGGAGCTTTCTTT.

The V gene is TRBV5-6, the J gene TRBJ1-5; D not certain. CDR3 length equals 18 residues. V dropped 1 base and J dropped 0 bases, with 17 bases sitting between them. CDR1 is SGHDT and CDR2 is YYEEEE in the germline V gene. CDR3 DNA: TGTGCCAGCAGCTTGATAATCGTTGTGGAGTATAGCAATCAGCCCCAGCATTTT. Translated, it gives CASSLIIVVEYSNQPQHF.

The gene calls are TRBV28 and TRBJ1-2; the D is unclear. The CDR3 loop spans 16 amino acids. CDR1 MDHEN and CDR2 SYDVKM come from the germline V gene. The ends were cut back, 3 bases at V and 7 bases at J, with 21 bases in the middle. CDR3 sequence (DNA): TGTGCCAGCAGTTTGGCTGAAACGGCAGCTGGCGGTGGCTACACCTTC. Protein sequence: CASSLAETAAGGGYTF.

This clone was observed a handful of times. The chain joins TRBV6-1 to TRBJ1-5, with D unresolved. The CDR3 extends over 13 amino acids. CDR1 and CDR2 from the germline V gene are MNHNS and SASEGT. V was trimmed by 4 bases and J by 4 bases, leaving 8 bases between them. CDR3 in amino acids: CASSGAQNQPQHF. CDR3 coding DNA: TGTGCCAGCAGTGGAGCGCAGAATCAGCCCCAGCATTTT.

The V call is TRBV6-5, the J call TRBJ1-2, with D possibly matching TRBD1 (5 bases). The CDR3 is 14 amino acids. Germline V gene lookup returns CDR1 MNHEY and CDR2 SVGAGI. V was shortened by 6 bases and J by 9 bases, with 20 bases between the two germline ends. This chain's CDR3 is CASSGGGGRYSYTF. The CDR3 DNA is TGTGCCAGCAGCGGTGGGGGAGGGAGGTATAGCTACACCTTC.

CDR3 protein: CASSSSGGVKNIQYF. The CDR3 DNA is TGTGCCAGCTCATCTAGCGGGGGTGTGAAAAACATTCAGTACTTC. V is TRBV18 and J is TRBJ2-4; 10 bases align to TRBD2. Germline V gene lookup returns CDR1 KGHSH and CDR2 LQKENI. This CDR3 contains 15 residues. J gave up 4 bases and V 5 bases, and 5 bases lay outside the gene matches.

The genes are TRBV5-1 and TRBJ1-2, with D tentatively TRBD1 (5 bases). This CDR3 has 14 residues. Germline V lookup: CDR1 SGHRS, CDR2 YFSETQ. Deletions cut 0 bases from V and 2 bases from J, with 8 bases between. Written as DNA, the CDR3 is TGCGCCAGCAGCTTGGGCGACAGAAACTATGGCTACACCTTC. Its translation is CASSLGDRNYGYTF.

The V gene is TRBV4-3, the J gene TRBJ2-1, with 9 bases that match TRBD2. V shed 0 bases and J 10 bases; nucleotides not matched to a gene: 13. CDR3 length: 17 residues. Germline V gives CDR1 LGHNA, CDR2 YSLEER. CDR3 sequence (DNA): TGCGCCAGCAGCCAAGAATATAGCGGGGGATTAGACGTGGAGCAGTTCTTC. Its protein product is CASSQEYSGGLDVEQFF.

This rearrangement joins TRBV9 to TRBJ1-2, with a weak D call TRBD1 (5 bases). The V gene lost 3 bases and the J gene lost 10 bases, with 10 bases spanning the gap. This CDR3 has 11 residues. Germline V gene sequence: CDR1 SGDLS, CDR2 YYNGEE. In DNA form, the CDR3 reads TGTGCCAGCAGCGGAACAGGAGACTACACCTTC. It encodes CASSGTGDYTF.

The CDR3 spells CASSAGTTNEKLFF. The CDR3, as DNA: TGTGCCAGCAGCGCCGGGACAACTAATGAAAAACTGTTTTTT. The chain recombines TRBV9 with TRBJ1-4; no definite D call. This CDR3 has 14 residues. Germline V lookup: CDR1 SGDLS, CDR2 YYNGEE. V was trimmed by 3 bases and J by 0 bases, leaving 6 bases between them.

This sequence joins TRBV6-5 and TRBJ1-3; 7 nucleotides agree with TRBD1. V shed 2 bases, J shed 2 bases, and the junction held 6 bases outside the gene matches. The CDR3 is 16 amino acids. CDR1 and CDR2 (germline): MNHEY, SVGAGI. The CDR3 here is CASSYGTVYPGNTIYF. In DNA, the CDR3 is TGTGCCAGCAGTTACGGGACAGTGTATCCTGGAAACACCATATATTTT.

This clone was observed a few times. The CDR3 reads CASSLGGTSTGSEKLFF. CDR3 DNA sequence: TGTGCCAGCAGCTTAGGAGGGACTTCCACCGGCAGTGAAAAACTGTTTTTT. This chain links TRBV7-7 with TRBJ1-4; tentatively, D is TRBD1 (5 bases). Deletions cut 1 base from V and 7 bases from J, with 19 bases between. The germline CDR1 and CDR2 sequences are SSHAT and FNYEAQ (reference sequence). This CDR3 region has 17 residues.

This chain connects TRBV6-1 to TRBJ1-2; unclear D gene. Trimming cost V 8 bases and J 7 bases, with 20 bases left between them. Germline V gene sequence: CDR1 MNHNS, CDR2 SASEGT. The length of the CDR3 is 14 residues. In nucleotides, the CDR3 is TGTGCCAGCGACACGCCGAGAGGGTCCGGTGGCTACACCTTC. Amino acids: CASDTPRGSGGYTF.

J is TRBJ2-2 and V is TRBV6-1; TRBD1 matches 8 bases. CDR1 MNHNS and CDR2 SASEGT come from the germline V gene. J lost 8 bases, V lost 0 bases, and 5 bases had no gene match. CDR3 length equals 15 residues. Here the CDR3 DNA reads TGTGCCAGCAGTGAAGCCCGGGACAGGCTAGGGGAGCTGTTTTTT. It specifies CASSEARDRLGELFF.

The chain is built from TRBV4-2 and TRBJ2-2; D perhaps matches TRBD1 (5 bases). Trimming cost V 6 bases and J 5 bases, with 13 bases left between them. CDR3 size: 14 residues. The germline gives CDR1 LGHNA, CDR2 YNFKEQ. CDR3 loop: CASSQSQGTGELFF. CDR3 DNA sequence: TGTGCCAGCAGTCAATCTCAGGGAACCGGGGAGCTGTTTTTT.

The count of this clone is one. The chain employs TRBV2 and TRBJ1-5; TRBD1 aligns across 9 bases. The CDR3 extends over 15 amino acids. V lost 1 base, J lost 9 bases, and 7 bases stayed unmatched. Looked up from germline, CDR1 is SNHLY and CDR2 is FYNNEI. Here the CDR3 reads CASSEGDRVSAPQHF. The CDR3 DNA reads TGTGCCAGCAGTGAAGGGGACAGGGTGAGCGCGCCCCAGCATTTT. Variable domain in full (rest from reference TRBV2 and TRBJ1-5): EPEVTQTPSHQVTQMGQEVILRCVPISNHLYFYWYRQILGQKVEFLVSFYNNEISEKSEIFDDQFSVERPDGSNFTLKIRSTKLEDSAMYFCASSEGDRVSAPQHFGDGTRLSIL.

The chain is built from TRBV30 and TRBJ1-5; 7 nucleotides align to TRBD1. V trimming: 1 base; J trimming: 7 bases; junction bases outside the gene matches: 4. In germline, CDR1 is GTSNPN, CDR2 SVGIG (reference sequence). This CDR3 spans 13 amino acids. CDR3 bases: TGTGCCTGGAGTGAGAGGGGGCAGCAGCCCCAGCATTTT. The encoded protein is CAWSERGQQPQHF.